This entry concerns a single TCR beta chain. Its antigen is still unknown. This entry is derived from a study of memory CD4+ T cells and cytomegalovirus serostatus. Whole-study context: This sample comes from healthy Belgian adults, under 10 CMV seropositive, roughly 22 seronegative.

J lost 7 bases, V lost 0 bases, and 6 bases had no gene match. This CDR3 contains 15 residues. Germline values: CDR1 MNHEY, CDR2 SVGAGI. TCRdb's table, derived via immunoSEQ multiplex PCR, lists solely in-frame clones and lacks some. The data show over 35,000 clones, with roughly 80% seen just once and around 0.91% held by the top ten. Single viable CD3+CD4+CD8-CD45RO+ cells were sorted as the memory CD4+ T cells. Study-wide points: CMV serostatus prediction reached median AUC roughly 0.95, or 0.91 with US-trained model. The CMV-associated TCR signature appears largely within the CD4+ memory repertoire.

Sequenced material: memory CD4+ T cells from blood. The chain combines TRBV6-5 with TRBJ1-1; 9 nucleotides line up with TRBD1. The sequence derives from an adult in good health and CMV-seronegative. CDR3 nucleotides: TGTGCCAGCAGTTACTCTTGGACAGGGGTTCTTGAAGCTTTCTTT. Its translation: CASSYSWTGVLEAFF.